The present TCR beta chain was sequenced within a study of cytomegalovirus exposure and HLA in healthy donors. Per germline, CDR1 SEHNR and CDR2 FQNEAQ (reference sequence). This CDR3 has 18 residues. With V trimmed by 4 bases and J by 2 bases, 11 bases remained unmatched. The PCR had 60 Vbeta and 13 Jbeta primers. This table comes from immunoSEQ multiplex PCR, and its TCRdb copy is limited to in-frame clones, with some not included. This table holds 70,000 or so clones. Sequencing used PBMCs. V and J are TRBV7-9 and TRBJ1-1; 12 positions agree with TRBD1. This receptor was identified in a man aged 35-49 years in good health and CMV-seronegative. CDR3 in DNA: TGTGCCAGCAGCTCCCCCCCCGGGACAGGGGGCCGAAACACTGAAGCTTTCTTT. This gives the protein CASSSPPGTGGRNTEAFF.